This T cell receptor (beta chain) was retrieved from a study of early T cells in non-severe SARS-CoV-2 infection. Turning to the study itself: Chains were not paired, and sequencing was done on bulk RNA from unsorted whole blood. Study-wide points: Private and CD4 specificities were missed by VDJdb matching, skewed to anti-spike CD8.

Of note for this clonotype: Its specificity is unknown.

Unique molecular identifier tags were affixed to discrete cDNA molecules. TCRdb re-called the 5' RACE reads through MiXCR, storing one row per CDR3 protein. The table shows 65,000 to 85,000 distinct CDR3 sequences, with around 15% occurring only once. The V gene lost 0 bases and the J gene lost 0 bases, with 5 bases spanning the gap. The CDR3 totals 13 residues. Germline CDR1 reads GTSNPN; CDR2 reads SVGIG (reference sequence). The TCR sequence derives from an adult who was a healthcare worker with PCR-confirmed SARS-CoV-2 infection or an uninfected control (not recorded which). This chain links TRBV30 with TRBJ1-2; D uncertain. Sequenced sample: whole blood. CDR3 nucleotide sequence: TGTGCCTGGAGTGTAATTTCTAACTATGGCTACACCTTC. Translating it yields CAWSVISNYGYTF.